The TCR beta chain described here comes from a study of blood T cell repertoires in COVID-19. Study background: The cDNA or gDNA used as material had been derived from T cells, B-cell-depleted T cells, or PBMCs.

Clones were read by immunoSEQ multiplex PCR, and TCRdb kept only the in-frame ones, dropping some. The table lists some 450,000 clones, about 87% of them singletons. Unmatched junction bases numbered 18, after V lost 6 bases and J lost 1 base. CDR1 is MNHNY and CDR2 is SVGAGI in the germline V gene (reference sequence). This CDR3 region has 20 residues. The chain employs TRBV6-6 and TRBJ2-6; the match to TRBD1 covers 7 bases. The sequence derives from a woman between 50 and 59 years old with COVID-19, enrolled during active disease. Sequencing was done on a sample of peripheral blood. CDR3 nucleotide sequence: TGTGCCAGCAGCCAACAAATAAACAGGGGTTTGAGTTCTGGGGCCAACGTCCTGACTTTC. Translated: CASSQQINRGLSSGANVLTF.